The 8 T cell receptor beta chains listed next were all sequenced from one sample in a study of blood T cell repertoires in COVID-19. The method was immunoSEQ multiplex PCR; TCRdb's version includes in-frame clones alone and lacks a portion of them. The table records tens of thousands of clones, 65% to 90% of them present only once. What was sequenced was peripheral blood. These receptors originate from a man aged 40-55 years with acute or convalescent COVID-19.

The gene calls are TRBV4-1 and TRBJ2-7, with 7 bases matching TRBD1. The CDR3 totals 14 residues. J gave up 2 bases and V 5 bases, and 6 bases lay outside the gene matches. In germline, CDR1 is MGHRA, CDR2 YSYEKL. The DNA for the CDR3 is TGCGCCAGCAGCTATTCCCAGGGGGCCTACGAGCAGTACTTC. Residues: CASSYSQGAYEQYF.

This clone was counted a few times. The same CDR3 is also encoded by other DNA sequences in this sample. This sequence joins TRBV5-4 and TRBJ1-3; possible D gene TRBD1, 6 bases. From germline, CDR1 is SGHNT and CDR2 YYREEE (reference sequence). V was shortened by 4 bases and J by 4 bases, with 15 bases between the two germline ends. The length of the CDR3 is 15 residues. In DNA, the CDR3 is TGTGCCAGCAGCCTTTCACAGGGTGCGGGAAACACCATATATTTT. Protein product: CASSLSQGAGNTIYF.

The rearrangement links TRBV5-1 to TRBJ2-4; 10 bases fit TRBD1. The V and J ends lost 4 bases and 8 bases, in that order; junction bases with no gene match: 9. Germline V CDR1 and CDR2: SGHRS, YFSETQ. The CDR3 is 15 amino acids. The CDR3 protein is CASSLWTGGGDIQYF. CDR3 in DNA: TGCGCCAGCAGCCTGTGGACAGGGGGAGGTGACATTCAGTACTTC.

The J gene is TRBJ1-1, the V gene TRBV25-1; D gene unclear. This CDR3 has 11 amino acids. V was cut by 7 bases and J by 1 base, with 4 bases left in between. Germline V CDR1 and CDR2: MGHDK, SYGVNS. This CDR3 is CASTWNTEAFF. The CDR3 coding sequence is TGTGCCAGCACTTGGAACACTGAAGCTTTCTTT.

This chain joins TRBV11-3 and TRBJ1-2, with D unclear. The CDR3 contains 16 residues. V was trimmed by 1 base and J by 7 bases, leaving 19 bases between them. Germline values: CDR1 SGHNT, CDR2 YENEEA. Here the CDR3 reads CASSLGSWRGLSGYTF. The CDR3 nucleotides read TGTGCCAGCAGCTTAGGGTCGTGGAGAGGATTAAGTGGCTACACCTTC. Using reference TRBV11-3 and TRBJ1-2 for the parts outside the CDR3, the full variable domain is EAGVVQSPRYKIIEKKQPVAFWCNPISGHNTLYWYLQNLGQGPELLIRYENEEAVDDSQLPKDRFSAERLKGVDSTLKIQPAELGDSAVYLCASSLGSWRGLSGYTFGSGTRLTVV.

This chain connects TRBV6-1 to TRBJ2-2; unclear D gene. Germline CDR1 reads MNHNS; CDR2 reads SASEGT. Deletions cut 2 bases from V and 4 bases from J, with 5 bases between. This CDR3 spans 13 amino acids. For the CDR3, the DNA is TGTGCCAGCAGTGAATCAGGCACCGGGGAGCTGTTTTTT. This encodes CASSESGTGELFF.

The chain combines TRBV21-1 with TRBJ2-1; TRBD2, as called in the table, went unchecked against the DNA. TRBV21-1 is labeled a pseudogene. This CDR3 comprises 17 residues. The CDR3 DNA follows: TGTGCCAGCAGCAAACGCTGGCTAGCGGCGCCCTACAATGAGCAGTTCTTC. This sequence encodes CASSKRWLAAPYNEQFF.

This clone showed up just a few times. The rearrangement links TRBV28 to TRBJ1-3, with D perhaps TRBD1 (6 bases). V shed 8 bases and J shed 1 base, with 15 bases lying between them. Germline V gene sequence: CDR1 MDHEN, CDR2 SYDVKM. The CDR3 has 15 amino acids. The CDR3 coding sequence is TGTGCCAGCGAAAGCCTCAGGGGTTCTGGAAACACCATATATTTT. It codes for CASESLRGSGNTIYF.